Following are 11 T cell receptor beta chains from one sample sequenced in a study of blood T cell repertoires in COVID-19. Profiled with immunoSEQ multiplex PCR; TCRdb holds only in-frame clones, not every one. The sample comprises about 300,000 clones, 88% of which are singletons, and 6.9% rests with the top ten. What was sequenced was peripheral blood. These TCRs come from a woman under 40 who had recovered from COVID-19.

The chain recombines TRBV6-6 with TRBJ1-6; 7 positions agree with TRBD1. V gave up 2 bases and J gave up 6 bases; unmatched junction bases: 4. The CDR3 totals 15 residues. The germline V gene encodes CDR1 MNHNY and CDR2 SVGAGI (reference sequence). CDR3 sequence (DNA): TGTGCCAGCAGTTACCCCGGGACAGTTAATTCACCCCTCCACTTT. Amino acids: CASSYPGTVNSPLHF.

This chain connects TRBV6-5 to TRBJ2-5; perhaps TRBD1 as D (5 bases). Deletions cut 6 bases from V and 3 bases from J, with 14 bases between. The V gene's germline CDR1 is MNHEY and CDR2 SVGAGI. The CDR3 contains 14 residues. For the CDR3, the DNA is TGTGCCAGCAGGGCCCAGGGCAGGGAAGAGACCCAGTACTTC. This encodes CASRAQGREETQYF.

This chain links TRBV30 with TRBJ1-2, with D tentatively TRBD1 (6 bases). V was clipped by 2 bases and J by 4 bases, with 20 bases between them. Germline V gene data show CDR1 as GTSNPN and CDR2 as SVGIG (reference sequence). This CDR3 contains 16 residues. The CDR3 is CAWSRGGLPGSYGYTF. DNA for the CDR3: TGTGCCTGGAGTCGGGGGGGGCTCCCAGGTAGCTATGGCTACACCTTC.

The rearrangement uses TRBV28 and TRBJ1-2; D remains ambiguous. The CDR3 contains 11 residues. Trimming shortened V by 10 bases and J by 4 bases, and 10 bases separated the two germline ends. The germline V gene has CDR1 MDHEN and CDR2 SYDVKM. The CDR3 bases are TGTGCCATCGACGGGGTCTATGGCTACACCTTC. As protein: CAIDGVYGYTF.

The chain employs TRBV6-5 and TRBJ2-5, with 10 bases that match TRBD1. CDR3 length equals 15 residues. From germline, CDR1 is MNHEY and CDR2 SVGAGI. The V segment lost 6 bases and the J segment 5 bases; nucleotides outside the gene matches: 9. CDR3 bases: TGTGCCAGCAGCTTGACAGGGGGCGTAGGGGAGACCCAGTACTTC. Its translation: CASSLTGGVGETQYF.

The sample holds a few counts of this clone. V usage is TRBV18 and J usage is TRBJ1-1; D not certain. Trimming cost V 3 bases and J 1 base, with 9 bases left between them. In germline, CDR1 is KGHSH, CDR2 LQKENI. This CDR3 comprises 14 residues. The CDR3 DNA is TGTGCCAGCTCACCGGGAGCGGCGAACACTGAAGCTTTCTTT. It yields the protein CASSPGAANTEAFF.

The rearrangement links TRBV7-2 to TRBJ2-7; D perhaps matches TRBD1 (6 bases). V was shortened by 5 bases and J by 3 bases, with 11 bases between the two germline ends. The CDR3 contains 13 residues. Germline assignment: CDR1 SGHTA and CDR2 FQGNSA. CDR3 region: CASSEDSYYEQYF. CDR3 sequence (DNA): TGTGCCAGCAGCGAGGACAGTTACTACGAGCAGTACTTC.

This chain connects TRBV7-9 to TRBJ1-1; D unresolved. Trimming removed 5 bases from V and 1 base from J, with 8 bases in between. This CDR3 has 13 residues. Per germline, CDR1 SEHNR and CDR2 FQNEAQ (reference sequence). The CDR3 sequence is CASSTAENTEAFF. The DNA of the CDR3 is TGTGCCAGCAGCACAGCGGAGAACACTGAAGCTTTCTTT.

The genes are TRBV5-4 and TRBJ2-3; TRBD2 aligns across 8 bases. Germline CDR1 reads SGHNT; CDR2 reads YYREEE (reference sequence). Trimming took 4 bases from V and 3 from J; bases not matched to a gene: 13. The CDR3 consists of 17 residues. Here the CDR3 DNA reads TGTGCCAGCAGCGGGCCCCGGGGAGGCGGGGGGACAGATACGCAGTATTTT. It is translated as CASSGPRGGGGTDTQYF.

The gene calls are TRBV6-5 and TRBJ2-5, with 8 bases matching TRBD1. J lost 7 bases, V lost 10 bases, and 8 bases had no gene match. Germline values: CDR1 MNHEY, CDR2 SVGAGI. This CDR3 has 12 amino acids. CDR3 DNA: TGTGCCACCCCGACAGGGGCTCGGACCCAGTACTTC. It is translated as CATPTGARTQYF.

The chain has TRBV3-1 (or the pseudogene TRBV3-2) and TRBJ1-5; 7 nucleotides align to TRBD1. The CDR3 has 14 amino acids. Germline CDR1 reads LGHDT; CDR2 reads YNNKEL (reference sequence). Unmatched junction bases numbered 4, after V lost 5 bases and J lost 3 bases. The CDR3 here is CASSLTGFNQPQHF. CDR3 nucleotide sequence: TGTGCCAGCAGCTTGACAGGGTTCAATCAGCCCCAGCATTTT.